This TCR beta chain was sequenced for a study of blood T cell repertoires in COVID-19. In the study overall: Samples taken during acute and convalescent COVID-19 were collected in the United States, Italy and Spain. PBMCs, B-cell-depleted T cells, or T cells provided the cDNA or gDNA that made up the material.

Repertoires were generated with immunoSEQ multiplex PCR, while TCRdb's copy carries only in-frame clones and drops some. The profile shows about 130,000 clones, roughly four fifths of them singletons. With 2 bases clipped from V and 4 bases from J, the junction kept 4 bases outside the gene matches. The CDR3 is 15 residues long. Per the germline V gene, CDR1 is MNHNS and CDR2 is SASEGT. This chain joins TRBV6-1 and TRBJ2-2, with 7 positions matching TRBD1. The origin of this receptor is a human donor in a cohort sampled during active COVID-19. Sequencing input: peripheral blood. CDR3 sequence (DNA): TGTGCCAGCAGTGAAATGGGACAGAGCACCGGGGAGCTGTTTTTT. Translating gives CASSEMGQSTGELFF.